The subject of this entry is one T cell receptor beta chain. Its antigen is currently unknown. CDR3 length: 14 residues. Trimming cost V 5 bases and J 11 bases, with 21 bases left between them. Germline loops: CDR1 SEHNR, CDR2 FQNEAQ (reference sequence). This entry is derived from a study of CD8+ T cells in alopecia areata. Turning to the study itself: Treated patients swallowed 5 to 10 mg of oral tofacitinib twice daily. The authors scored treated patients' severity by affected scalp percentage.

Treatment given: oral pan-JAK inhibitor, 5-10 mg twice daily. Lesional scalp tissue (obtained by punch biopsy) and peripheral blood were collected from alopecia areata patients. Study-level points and caveats: TCR sharing was clearer in mice than between patients, perhaps partly owing to patient HLA diversity. With just one nonresponder, it is still uncertain whether baseline CD8+ expansion relates to response.

It was cDNA, reverse transcribed from extracted RNA, that served as the sequencing template. Profiling relied on immunoSEQ multiplex PCR, and the TCRdb table lists in-frame clones only, not all of them. The repertoire holds 15,000 to 20,000 clones, with around 50% as singletons. The sample in question was skin, obtained at week 4, from a patient treated with tofacitinib. The sequence derives from a human donor with alopecia areata. V usage is TRBV7-9 and J usage is TRBJ1-1, with D tentatively TRBD1 (5 bases). CDR3 sequence: CASSQENLGTGAFF. The CDR3 coding sequence is TGTGCCAGCAGCCAAGAAAACTTGGGGACCGGTGCTTTCTTT.